This section outlines one T cell receptor beta chain sequence together with its context. Germline CDR1 MGHRA, CDR2 YSYEKL. V shed 1 base and J shed 3 bases, with 13 bases lying between them. The CDR3 length is 16 residues. This entry comes from a study of T cells in Graves' hyperthyroidism and ophthalmopathy. The source material, RNA transcripts, was used to amplify TCR beta CDR3 regions. The HTBI primer set drove a first-round RT-PCR of the TCR CDR3. TCRdb re-called the multiplex PCR reads with MiXCR, one entry per CDR3 protein. Of around 350,000 distinct CDR3 sequences in the sample, approximately 14% are singletons; the top ten hold about 27%.

The chain links TRBV4-1 to TRBJ1-3; D remains unclear. The receptor's source is a woman between 18 and 29 years old with Graves' hyperthyroidism that later progressed to Graves' ophthalmopathy. Sequenced sample: blood. The CDR3 region is CASSQVASENGNTIYF. CDR3 coding DNA: TGCGCCAGCAGCCAAGTTGCGTCAGAAAATGGAAACACCATATATTTT.